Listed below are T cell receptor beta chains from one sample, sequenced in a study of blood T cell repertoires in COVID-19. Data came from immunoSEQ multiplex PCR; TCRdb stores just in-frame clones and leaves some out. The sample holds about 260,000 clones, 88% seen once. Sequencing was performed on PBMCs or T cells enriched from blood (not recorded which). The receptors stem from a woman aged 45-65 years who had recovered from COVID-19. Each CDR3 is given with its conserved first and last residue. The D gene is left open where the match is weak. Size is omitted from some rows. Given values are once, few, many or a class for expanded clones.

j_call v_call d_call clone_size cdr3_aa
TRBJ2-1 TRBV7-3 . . CASRKGPAYPGNIAYNEQFF
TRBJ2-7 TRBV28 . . CASSPSNRVATYEQYF
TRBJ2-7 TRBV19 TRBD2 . CASSVVTSGIYEQYF
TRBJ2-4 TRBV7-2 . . CASSLSPGSASKNIQYF
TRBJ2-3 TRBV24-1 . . CATSDPNMDTQYF
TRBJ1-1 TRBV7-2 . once CASSLDSGREAFF
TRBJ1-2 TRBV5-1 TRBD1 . CASSPRQGNYGYTF
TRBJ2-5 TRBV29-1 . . CSVEIRTGSRETQYF
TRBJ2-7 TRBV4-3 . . CASSQRIGDEQYF
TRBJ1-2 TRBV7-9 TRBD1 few CASSYTGVAGYTF
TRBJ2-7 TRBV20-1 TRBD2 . CSASVPSGAYEQYF
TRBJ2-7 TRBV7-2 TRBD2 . CASSPRGSSGSYEQYF
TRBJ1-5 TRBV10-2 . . CASTPGAAGQPQHF
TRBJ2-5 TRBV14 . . CASSQDLQSKTQYF
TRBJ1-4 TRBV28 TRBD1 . CASSLPGGTNEKLFF
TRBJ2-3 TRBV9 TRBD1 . CASSAGTVSSTDTQYF
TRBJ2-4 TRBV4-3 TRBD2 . CASSQDLPGLAGGSAKNIQYF
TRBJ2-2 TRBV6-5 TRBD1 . CASSLTGGHGELFF
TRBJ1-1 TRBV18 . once CASSPSGQMNTEAFF
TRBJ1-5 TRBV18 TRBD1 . CASSPDSQGVSNQPQHF
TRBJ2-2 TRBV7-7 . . CASSLVHSGTGELFF
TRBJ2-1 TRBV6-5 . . CATHNPGLYNEQFF
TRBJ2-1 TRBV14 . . CASSQEGGYFYNEQFF
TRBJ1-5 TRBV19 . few CASSIPGLSNQPQHF
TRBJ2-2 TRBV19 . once CASIAPGSGTGELFF
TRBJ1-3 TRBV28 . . CASSSPLSYLSGNTIYF
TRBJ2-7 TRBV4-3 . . CASSQASSYEQYF